One T cell receptor (beta chain) is described in this entry. Its antigen is unidentified. With 0 bases removed from V and 0 bases from J, the gap between germline ends came to 6 bases. CDR3 length: 14 amino acids. CDR1 is DFQATT and CDR2 is SNEGSKA in the germline V gene (reference sequence). This sample was included in a study of blood T cells in healthy people across ages. Study-level information: Researchers report that template switching captured about one barcoded beta molecule per two T cells. The study's findings and limits: PBMCs that were unsorted prevented a conclusive naive versus antigen-experienced comparison. When set beside aged donors, long-lived donors presented more naive CD4+ cells and higher diversity.

The use of a sample-barcoded 5' primer and a J-beta primer mix characterized a second PCR of roughly 7 to 11 cycles. There were at least 2.5 million CDR3-containing paired-end reads obtained from each sample. TCRdb used MiXCR to reprocess the 5' RACE reads, holding one entry per CDR3 protein. Of roughly 2 million distinct CDR3 sequences in the sample, just under 50% were seen once. The V gene is TRBV20-1, the J gene TRBJ2-4; no clear D. The clonotype originates from a woman aged 40 to 50 in good health. The sample consisted of blood. This chain's CDR3 is CSARDWGAKNIQYF. CDR3 nucleotide sequence: TGCAGTGCTAGAGATTGGGGAGCCAAAAACATTCAGTACTTC.